The sequence of this T cell receptor (beta chain) was determined in a study of neoadjuvant anti-PD-1 for oral cavity cancer. The CDR3 extends over 16 amino acids. Germline CDR1 SGHTA, CDR2 FQGNSA. The V gene end was trimmed by 4 bases and the J gene end by 1 base; junction bases not matched to a gene: 6. Time point meaning: after neoadjuvant nivolumab, at surgical resection. These newly diagnosed stage II-IVA oral cavity squamous cell carcinoma patients had no prior systemic or radiation treatment. Most PBMC samples had approximately 500 ng input DNA in six replicates. Profiling relied on immunoSEQ multiplex PCR, and the TCRdb table lists in-frame clones only, not all of them. The data contain more than 25,000 clones, 80% of them singletons.

The chain couples TRBV7-2 to TRBJ2-3, with 9 positions matching TRBD2. The material was PBMCs, obtained after nivolumab (anti-PD-1) treatment. The origin of this receptor is a person aged 35-79 years with oral cavity squamous cell carcinoma. The CDR3 region has the DNA TGTGCCAGCAGCTCCGGTGCTAGCGGGGGCACAGATACGCAGTATTTT. Translating gives CASSSGASGGTDTQYF.